The 8 T cell receptor beta chains given below trace back to one sample, sequenced in a study of T cell changes during pregnancy in multiple sclerosis. Some clones are missing from TCRdb's copy, which holds only in-frame ones; the method was immunoSEQ multiplex PCR. The table has 35,000 to 55,000 clones, 80% to 90% seen once; the top ten hold roughly 1.2%. The sample was CD4+ T cells from peripheral blood mononuclear cells, taken after pregnancy. These receptors all come from a female donor with multiple sclerosis, enrolled in a pregnancy study.

The rearrangement joins TRBV27 to TRBJ1-1; D is ambiguous. CDR1 is MNHEY and CDR2 is SMNVEV in the germline V gene (reference sequence). V was trimmed by 5 bases and J by 2 bases, leaving 15 bases between them. The CDR3 totals 15 residues. The CDR3: CASSTVSAGNTEAFF. The CDR3 DNA reads as TGTGCCAGCAGTACAGTATCGGCCGGAAACACTGAAGCTTTCTTT.

This clone was detected once. The rearrangement joins TRBV7-2 to TRBJ2-1; TRBD2 might be the D (6 bases). The ends were cut back, 6 bases at V and 5 bases at J, with 23 bases in the middle. This CDR3 is built from 17 residues. Per the germline V gene, CDR1 is SGHTA and CDR2 is FQGNSA. In DNA form, the CDR3 reads TGTGCCAGCAGTTCGCAATTTGGGGGGAGACCTAACAATGAGCAGTTCTTC. Protein: CASSSQFGGRPNNEQFF.

The rearrangement links TRBV28 to TRBJ1-2; tentative D call: TRBD1 (5 bases). Trimming removed 5 bases from V and 8 bases from J, with 15 bases in between. This CDR3 has 13 residues. Germline loops: CDR1 MDHEN, CDR2 SYDVKM. CDR3 sequence reads: CASSLDSAGGYTF. In DNA form, the CDR3 reads TGTGCCAGCAGTCTAGACAGCGCCGGGGGCTACACCTTC.

This chain uses TRBV10-2 with TRBJ2-7, with TRBD1 as a possible D gene (6 bases). Germline values: CDR1 WSHSY, CDR2 SAAADI. V lost 5 bases, J lost 4 bases, and 6 bases lay in between. The CDR3 is 11 residues long. DNA of the CDR3: TGCGCCAGCAGTCAGGGGTACGAGCAGTACTTC. It translates to CASSQGYEQYF.

The table lists this clone with a few counts. J is TRBJ2-3 and V is TRBV6-5; the D is unclear. The germline CDR1 and CDR2 sequences are MNHEY and SVGAGI. This CDR3 has 12 amino acids. Trimming took 10 bases from V and 4 from J, leaving 12 bases between them. DNA of the CDR3: TGTGCCACGGCCCTACGGGCAGATACGCAGTATTTT. Protein sequence: CATALRADTQYF.

V is TRBV28 and J is TRBJ2-7; 12 bases agree with TRBD1. V dropped 4 bases and J dropped 5; count of bases not matched to a gene: 3. CDR1 MDHEN and CDR2 SYDVKM come from the germline V gene. The CDR3 has 14 residues. For the CDR3, the DNA is TGTGCCAGCAGTTCGGGACAGGGGGCCCACGAGCAGTACTTC. Its translation is CASSSGQGAHEQYF.

This clone was found once. The V call is TRBV5-8, the J call TRBJ2-1, with 10 bases aligning to TRBD2. The V segment lost 0 bases and the J segment 3 bases; nucleotides outside the gene matches: 9. The CDR3 sequence is 18 residues long. Germline-derived CDR1 and CDR2 are SGHTS and YDEGEE. The CDR3 protein is CASSLAGIAGGIYNEQFF. CDR3 bases: TGTGCCAGCAGCTTGGCCGGGATAGCGGGAGGTATCTACAATGAGCAGTTCTTC. Complete variable domain (other parts from reference TRBV5-8 and TRBJ2-1): EAGVTQSPTHLIKTRGQQATLRCSPISGHTSVYWYQQALGLGLQFLLWYDEGEERNRGNFPPRFSGRQFPNYSSELNVNALELEDSALYLCASSLAGIAGGIYNEQFFGPGTRLTVL.

V is TRBV28 and J is TRBJ2-7; D might be TRBD1 (6 bases). V lost 1 base, J lost 5 bases, and 15 bases lay in between. Per germline, CDR1 MDHEN and CDR2 SYDVKM. This CDR3 contains 15 residues. Here the CDR3 DNA reads TGTGCCAGCAGTTTATCCTCAGGGGATGTGGACGAGCAGTACTTC. Amino acid sequence: CASSLSSGDVDEQYF.